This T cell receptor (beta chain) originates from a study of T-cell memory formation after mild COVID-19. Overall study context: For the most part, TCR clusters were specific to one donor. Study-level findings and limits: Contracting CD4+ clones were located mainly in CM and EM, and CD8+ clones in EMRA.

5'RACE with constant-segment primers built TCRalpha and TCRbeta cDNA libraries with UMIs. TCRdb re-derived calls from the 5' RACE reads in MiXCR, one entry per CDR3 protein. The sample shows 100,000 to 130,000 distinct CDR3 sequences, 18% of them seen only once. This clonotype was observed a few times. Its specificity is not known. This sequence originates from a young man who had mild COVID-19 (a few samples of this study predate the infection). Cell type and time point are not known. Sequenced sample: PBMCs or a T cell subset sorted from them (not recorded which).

Here the CDR3 DNA reads TGCGCCAGCAGCCAGATCAGCACAGATACGCAGTATTTT. Encoded protein: CASSQISTDTQYF. This chain connects TRBV4-3 to TRBJ2-3; D gene uncertain. V dropped 3 bases and J dropped 0 bases, with 4 bases sitting between them. The germline gives CDR1 LGHNA, CDR2 YSLEER. The CDR3 totals 13 residues.